This T cell receptor beta chain was sequenced for a study of patients and donors after allogeneic stem cell transplantation. TCRdb independently ran MiXCR on the RT-PCR reads; one entry per CDR3 protein. The profile shows roughly 940,000 distinct CDR3 sequences, about a sixth of them singletons. The V and J ends lost 4 bases and 5 bases respectively, with 14 bases between them. CDR1 and CDR2 (germline): MDHEN, SYDVKM. This CDR3 contains 15 residues. The sequenced sample was blood, either unsorted or a sorted T cell fraction (not recorded which). The chain is built from TRBV28 and TRBJ2-2; D remains ambiguous. This receptor was obtained from a human donor who was either an allogeneic HSCT recipient or a stem cell or donor lymphocyte infusion donor (not recorded which). It is not recorded whose cells these are; they may come from a transplant donor. CDR3 sequence: CASSWVQAYTGELFF. Here the CDR3 DNA reads TGTGCCAGCAGTTGGGTGCAGGCATATACCGGGGAGCTGTTTTTT.